This T cell receptor beta chain was captured by sequencing in a study of control samples from healthy donors and cancer patients. V lost 2 bases and J lost 1, with 10 bases in between. The CDR3 is 14 residues long. CDR1 and CDR2 (germline): SGHNT, YYREEE (reference sequence). Profiling relied on immunoSEQ multiplex PCR, and the TCRdb table lists in-frame clones only, not all of them. The data contain 90,000 to 100,000 clones, about nine tenths of them singletons. The gene calls are TRBV5-4 and TRBJ2-7; unclear D gene. The receptor's source is a woman aged 18-29 years in good health. Sequencing input: blood. CDR3 sequence: CASSFGVGSYEQYF. The DNA of the CDR3 is TGTGCCAGCAGCTTTGGGGTAGGGTCCTACGAGCAGTACTTC.